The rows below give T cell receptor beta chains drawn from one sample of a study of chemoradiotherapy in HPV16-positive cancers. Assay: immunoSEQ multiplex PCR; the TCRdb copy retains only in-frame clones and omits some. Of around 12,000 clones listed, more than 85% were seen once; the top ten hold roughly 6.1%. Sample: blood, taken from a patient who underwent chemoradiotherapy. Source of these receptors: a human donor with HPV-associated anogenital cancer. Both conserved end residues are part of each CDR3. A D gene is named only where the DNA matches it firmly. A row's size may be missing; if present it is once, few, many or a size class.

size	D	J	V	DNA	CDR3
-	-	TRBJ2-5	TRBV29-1	TGCAGCGTTGACGGAGAAGACGGACTATTCGAGACCCAGTACTTC	CSVDGEDGLFETQYF
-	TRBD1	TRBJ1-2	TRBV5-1	TGCGCCAGCAGCCACCGGACAGGCCGAGAGGGGGGTTATTATGGCTACACCTTC	CASSHRTGREGGYYGYTF
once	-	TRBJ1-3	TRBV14	TGTGCCAGCAGCCAAGCTACGGGAAACACCATATATTTT	CASSQATGNTIYF
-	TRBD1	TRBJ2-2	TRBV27	TGTGCCAGCAGTCCTTTACAGGGGGTTAACGGGGAGCTGTTTTTT	CASSPLQGVNGELFF
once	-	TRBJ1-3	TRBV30	TGTGCCTGGAGTCATTCGGAAAACACCATATATTTT	CAWSHSENTIYF
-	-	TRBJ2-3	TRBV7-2	TGTGCCAGCAGCTTGGGACGGGGGCAAGCGGTATCAGATACGCAGTATTTT	CASSLGRGQAVSDTQYF
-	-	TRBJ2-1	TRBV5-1	TGCGCCAGCAGCGAGACCCTGGGCAATGAGCAGTTCTTC	CASSETLGNEQFF
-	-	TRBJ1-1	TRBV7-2	TGTGCCAGCAGCTTAGAGTGGTGGAACACTGAAGCTTTCTTT	CASSLEWWNTEAFF
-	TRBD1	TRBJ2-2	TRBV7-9	TGTGCCAGCAGCGGACAGGGGGCGAACACCGGGGAGCTGTTTTTT	CASSGQGANTGELFF
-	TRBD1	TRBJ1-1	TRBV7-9	TGTGCCAGCAGCTTAGCGCGAGACAGGGGAGGCACTGAAGCTTTCTTT	CASSLARDRGGTEAFF
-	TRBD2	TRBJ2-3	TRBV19	TGTGCCAGTAGTATCCCCCCACGGGCGGGGGGCGCGGATACGCAGTATTTT	CASSIPPRAGGADTQYF
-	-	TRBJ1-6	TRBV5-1	TGCGCCAGCAGCCCAGAAGACGGCTATAATTCACCCCTCCACTTT	CASSPEDGYNSPLHF
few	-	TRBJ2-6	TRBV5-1	TGCGCCAGCAGCTTGGGGGGCTCTGGGGCCAACGTCCTGACTTTC	CASSLGGSGANVLTF
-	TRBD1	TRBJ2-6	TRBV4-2	TGTGCCAGCAGCCCGACAGGGGGTTCTGGGGCCAACGTCCTGACTTTC	CASSPTGGSGANVLTF
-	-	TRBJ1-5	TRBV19	TGTGCCAGTAGTAGGGACCGCGACAGGAGCTCATACCCCAATCAGCCCCAGCATTTT	CASSRDRDRSSYPNQPQHF
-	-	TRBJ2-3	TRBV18	TGTGCCAGCTCACTGACGCCGCTAGCCGACACAGATACGCAGTATTTT	CASSLTPLADTDTQYF
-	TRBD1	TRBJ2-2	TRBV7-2	TGTGCCAGCAGCTCCGGGACAGCCTTAAACACCGGGGAGCTGTTTTTT	CASSSGTALNTGELFF
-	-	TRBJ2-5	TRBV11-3	TGTGCCAGCAGCTTAAGTGGTCAAGAGACCCAGTACTTC	CASSLSGQETQYF
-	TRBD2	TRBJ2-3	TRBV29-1	TGCAGCGTTGAACGGGCTAGCGGGGGCCCTAACACAGATACGCAGTATTTT	CSVERASGGPNTDTQYF
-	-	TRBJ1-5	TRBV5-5	TGTGCCAGCAGCCGGTCCGACAATCAGCCCCAGCATTTT	CASSRSDNQPQHF
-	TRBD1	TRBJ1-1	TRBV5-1	TGCGCCAGCAGCCTGGACAGGGGTGGGAAGAACACTGAAGCTTTCTTT	CASSLDRGGKNTEAFF
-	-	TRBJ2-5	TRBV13	TGTGCCAGCAGCTTGTTTTCTGGGCGGGAGACCCAGTACTTC	CASSLFSGRETQYF
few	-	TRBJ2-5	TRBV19	TGTGCCAGTAAGAAGGAACCGGAGACCCAGTACTTC	CASKKEPETQYF
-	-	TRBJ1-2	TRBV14	TGTGCCAGCAGCCAATATCCAGACTATGGCTACACCTTC	CASSQYPDYGYTF
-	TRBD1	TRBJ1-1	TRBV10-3	TGTGCCATCAGGTCGCCGGGACAGGGGGCAGGGAACACTGAAGCTTTCTTT	CAIRSPGQGAGNTEAFF
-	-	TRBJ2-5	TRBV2	TGTGCCAGCAGTGGGGGGGCGGTGAACCAAGAGACCCAGTACTTC	CASSGGAVNQETQYF
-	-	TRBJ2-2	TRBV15	TGTGCCACCAGCACCCCTCTCGGCAGGGCCACCGGGGAGCTGTTTTTT	CATSTPLGRATGELFF